This is a list of T cell receptor beta chains from one sample in a study of T cells in Graves' hyperthyroidism and ophthalmopathy. Via MiXCR, TCRdb re-called the multiplex PCR reads, giving one row per CDR3 protein. The sample holds around 450,000 distinct CDR3 sequences, around 15% seen once. Sample: blood. Receptors were obtained from a woman aged 18-29 years with Graves' hyperthyroidism. Each CDR3 is given with its conserved first and last residue. A D gene is named only where the DNA matches it firmly. Not every row has a clone size; where given, it reads once, few, many or a size class.

clone size	D gene	V gene	J gene	CDR3 protein	CDR3 DNA
few	TRBD1	TRBV12-3/TRBV12-4	TRBJ2-7	CASTAGTGSSNFPYEQYF	TGTGCCAGCACCGCAGGGACAGGGAGCTCAAATTTTCCCTACGAGCAGTACTTC
few	NA	TRBV5-1	TRBJ2-7	CASSLAVDSGEQYF	TGCGCCAGCAGCTTGGCCGTAGACAGTGGCGAGCAGTACTTC
many	TRBD2	TRBV5-1	TRBJ2-7	CASASGSSYEQYF	TGCGCCAGCGCCAGCGGGAGCTCCTACGAGCAGTACTTC
many	TRBD2	TRBV20-1	TRBJ2-1	CSVELADTISYNEQFF	TGCAGTGTTGAGCTAGCGGATACAATCTCCTACAATGAGCAGTTCTTC
NA	NA	TRBV29-1	TRBJ2-3	CSVDTTDTQYF	TGCAGCGTTGATACAACAGATACGCAGTATTTT
many	NA	TRBV29-1	TRBJ1-1	CSVAPKMRNTEAFF	TGCAGCGTTGCCCCAAAAATGAGAAACACTGAAGCTTTCTTT
many	TRBD1	TRBV6-1	TRBJ1-2	CASTGENDVYGYTF	TGTGCCAGTACAGGGGAGAACGACGTCTATGGCTACACCTTC
NA	TRBD2	TRBV20-1	TRBJ2-7	CSASGRNYEQYF	TGCAGTGCTAGCGGGAGGAACTACGAGCAGTACTTC
few	NA	TRBV7-9	TRBJ1-3	CASSLDTSVRSGNTIYF	TGTGCCAGCAGCTTAGATACCAGCGTGCGCTCTGGAAACACCATATATTTT
few	NA	TRBV27	TRBJ2-7	CASSLKLSYEQYF	TGTGCCAGCAGTTTAAAACTCTCCTACGAGCAGTACTTC
many	NA	TRBV28	TRBJ2-7	CASSFIREYEQYF	TGTGCCAGCAGTTTTATCCGGGAGTACGAGCAGTACTTC
many	TRBD1	TRBV5-1	TRBJ2-3	CASSLGQGADTQYF	TGTGCCAGCAGTTTGGGACAGGGGGCAGATACGCAGTATTTT
many	TRBD1	TRBV29-1	TRBJ1-3	CSVGTVGGNTIYF	TGCAGCGTCGGGACAGTGGGTGGAAACACCATATATTTT
few	NA	TRBV12-5	TRBJ2-1	CASGLLAGRFNEQFF	TGTGCTAGTGGTTTGTTGGCAGGAAGGTTCAATGAGCAGTTCTTC
many	NA	TRBV4-3	TRBJ1-1	CASSQDAGWTEAFF	TGCGCCAGCAGCCAAGATGCGGGCTGGACTGAAGCTTTCTTT
many	TRBD2	TRBV2	TRBJ2-1	CASSAASGRLPSSYNEQFF	TGTGCCAGCAGTGCGGCTAGCGGGAGGCTCCCTAGCTCCTACAATGAGCAGTTCTTC
NA	TRBD1	TRBV5-1	TRBJ2-7	CVSSTGTATYEQYF	TGCGTCAGCAGCACCGGGACAGCAACCTACGAGCAGTACTTC
many	NA	TRBV28	TRBJ2-7	CASSSGGATYEQYF	TGTGCCAGCAGTTCAGGGGGGGCAACCTACGAGCAGTACTTC
NA	NA	TRBV5-6	TRBJ2-2	CASTIRGGGGELSF	TGTGCCAGCACTATCCGAGGCGGGGGCGGGGAGCTGTCTTTT
NA	NA	TRBV19	TRBJ1-1	CASSIWQQTEAFF	TGTGCCAGTAGTATCTGGCAACAGACTGAAGCTTTCTTT
few	NA	TRBV7-2	TRBJ2-1	CASSLVGARREQFF	TGTGCCAGCAGCTTAGTTGGGGCTAGACGTGAGCAGTTCTTC
NA	NA	TRBV4-1	TRBJ2-7	CASSQEDGSYEQYF	TGCGCCAGCAGCCAGGAGGACGGGTCCTACGAGCAGTACTTC
many	TRBD1	TRBV10-3	TRBJ1-1	CAIRGQGPTEAFF	TGTGCCATCAGGGGACAGGGCCCCACTGAAGCTTTCTTT
many	TRBD2	TRBV20-1	TRBJ2-7	CSARTGLAVEQYF	TGCAGTGCTAGAACCGGACTAGCGGTCGAGCAGTACTTC
NA	TRBD1	TRBV6-5	TRBJ1-1	CASSYSGQARTEAFF	TGTGCCAGCAGTTACTCCGGACAGGCGAGGACTGAAGCTTTCTTT
many	NA	TRBV28	TRBJ1-1	CASSLFGYSNTEAFF	TGTGCCAGCAGTTTATTTGGGTATTCAAACACTGAAGCTTTCTTT
many	TRBD1	TRBV3-1	TRBJ1-1	CASSPPGTAVTEAFF	TGTGCCAGCAGCCCCCCCGGGACAGCGGTCACTGAAGCTTTCTTT
many	NA	TRBV2	TRBJ2-7	CASQQGLSYEQYF	TGTGCCAGCCAACAGGGCCTCTCCTACGAGCAGTACTTC
few	TRBD2	TRBV6-2/TRBV6-3	TRBJ2-6	CASSPGTSGRTGANVLTF	TGTGCCAGCAGTCCAGGGACTAGCGGGAGAACTGGGGCCAACGTCCTGACTTTC
NA	NA	TRBV28	TRBJ2-7	CASSSTLWGDRVSGSGHEQYF	TGTGCCAGCAGTTCCACCTTGTGGGGGGACAGGGTGAGCGGGAGCGGCCACGAGCAGTACTTC
many	NA	TRBV20-1	TRBJ1-4	CSASLGPATNEKLFF	TGCAGTGCTAGCCTCGGCCCAGCAACTAATGAAAAACTGTTTTTT
NA	NA	TRBV6-6	TRBJ1-2	CASSYPRDGYTF	TGTGCCAGCAGTTACCCCCGGGACGGCTACACCTTC
many	TRBD2	TRBV5-1	TRBJ2-3	CASSSYGRSTDTQYF	TGCGCCAGCAGCAGCTACGGGAGGAGCACAGATACGCAGTATTTT
NA	NA	TRBV6-1	TRBJ2-7	CASIGRDTSSYEQYF	TGTGCCAGCATCGGCCGGGACACATCTTCCTACGAGCAGTACTTC
many	NA	TRBV15	TRBJ2-1	CATSRVGRNEQFF	TGTGCCACCAGCAGAGTTGGACGGAATGAGCAGTTCTTC
many	TRBD2	TRBV28	TRBJ2-7	CASSSQGLAASYEQYF	TGTGCCAGCAGCTCCCAGGGACTAGCGGCGTCCTACGAGCAGTACTTC
few	NA	TRBV10-3	TRBJ2-2	CASSEFDGGGNTGELFF	TGTGCCAGCAGTGAGTTTGATGGAGGGGGGAACACCGGGGAGCTGTTTTTT
many	NA	TRBV29-1	TRBJ1-2	CSLLGAKGYTF	TGCAGCTTACTGGGGGCTAAAGGCTACACCTTC
many	TRBD1	TRBV12-3/TRBV12-4	TRBJ1-4	CASSPMRLPGQGRGKLFF	TGTGCCAGCAGTCCAATGAGATTACCGGGACAGGGTCGAGGAAAACTGTTTTTT
NA	NA	TRBV19	TRBJ1-5	CASSIGQNNQPQHF	TGTGCCAGTAGTATCGGGCAAAATAATCAGCCCCAGCATTTT
NA	TRBD2	TRBV7-3	TRBJ2-1	CASSLRRIGAGGGNEQFF	TGTGCCAGCAGCTTAAGAAGGATCGGAGCGGGAGGGGGGAATGAGCAGTTCTTC
few	TRBD1	TRBV15	TRBJ2-1	CATSRDRPDNEQFF	TGTGCCACCAGCAGGGACAGGCCTGACAATGAGCAGTTCTTC
many	TRBD1	TRBV3-1	TRBJ1-2	CASSPGTGYNYGYTF	TGTGCCAGCAGCCCTGGGACAGGGTATAACTATGGCTACACCTTC
NA	TRBD1	TRBV28	TRBJ1-4	CASSPRTGALEKLFF	TGTGCCAGCAGTCCCCGGACAGGAGCCCTTGAAAAACTGTTTTTT
few	NA	TRBV5-4	TRBJ2-5	CASRGDQETQYF	TGTGCCAGCAGAGGGGACCAAGAGACCCAGTACTTC
many	TRBD2	TRBV18	TRBJ2-3	CASSTGWEGTDTQYF	TGTGCCAGCTCAACGGGCTGGGAGGGAACAGATACGCAGTATTTT
many	NA	TRBV27	TRBJ2-1	CASTLRGGYNEQFF	TGTGCCAGCACCCTTCGCGGCGGGTACAATGAGCAGTTCTTC
NA	NA	TRBV6-4	TRBJ1-2	CASNIQGRNYGYTF	TGTGCCAGCAACATCCAGGGGAGAAACTATGGCTACACCTTC